The 5 T cell receptor beta chains below all came from one sample that was sequenced in a study of OX40 agonist ivuxolimab in advanced cancers. TCRdb's table, derived via immunoSEQ multiplex PCR, lists solely in-frame clones and lacks some. Of about 69,000 clones listed, around 91% are singletons. The sequences come from CD4+ or CD8+ T cells sorted from blood, collected in a trial of the OX40 agonist ivuxolimab. Receptors were obtained from an adult with an advanced solid tumor such as melanoma, head and neck, liver or kidney cancer.

The CDR3 loop reads CASREWTGGSYEQYF. DNA of the CDR3: TGTGCCAGCAGGGAGTGGACAGGGGGTTCCTACGAGCAGTACTTC. J is TRBJ2-7 and V is TRBV7-9; 10 positions agree with TRBD1. This CDR3 is 15 amino acids long. The germline gives CDR1 SEHNR, CDR2 FQNEAQ (reference sequence). After removal of 6 bases from V and 1 base from J, the junction contained 6 bases not matched to a gene. Complete variable domain (other parts from reference TRBV7-9 and TRBJ2-7): DTGVSQNPRHKITKRGQNVTFRCDPISEHNRLYWYRQTLGQGPEFLTYFQNEAQLEKSRLLSDRFSAERPKGSFSTLEIQRTEQGDSAMYLCASREWTGGSYEQYFGPGTRLTVT.

The V gene is TRBV5-4, the J gene TRBJ1-2; 7 bases are a match to TRBD1. J gave up 6 bases and V 2 bases, and 7 bases lay outside the gene matches. The CDR3 spans 14 residues. Looked up from germline, CDR1 is SGHNT and CDR2 is YYREEE (reference sequence). The CDR3 region has the DNA TGTGCCAGCAGCTTTGGACAGGAAACTGATGGCTACACCTTC. The encoded protein is CASSFGQETDGYTF.

V gene TRBV28 combines with J gene TRBJ1-2, with D unclear. This CDR3 comprises 15 residues. The V end was cut by 3 bases, the J end by 4 bases, with 15 bases between. Looked up from germline, CDR1 is MDHEN and CDR2 is SYDVKM. CDR3 coding DNA: TGTGCCAGCAGTTTCGGAGGTGCGGTGACCTATGGCTACACCTTC. Its protein is CASSFGGAVTYGYTF.

The chain combines TRBV7-6 with TRBJ2-5; D is ambiguous. Germline loops: CDR1 SGHVS, CDR2 FNYEAQ. There are 13 residues in the CDR3. The germline V and J ends were trimmed by 5 bases and 1 base, with 8 bases remaining between them. The DNA of the CDR3 is TGTGCCAGCAGCAAACAGATCCAAGAGACCCAGTACTTC. Its protein is CASSKQIQETQYF.

This clone was observed a handful of times. This chain uses TRBV5-8 with TRBJ2-7, with TRBD2 matching over 7 bases. Germline CDR1 is SGHTS and CDR2 is YDEGEE. The CDR3 totals 12 residues. V trimming: 7 bases; J trimming: 2 bases; junction bases outside the gene matches: 3. CDR3 sequence: CASGGGTYEQYF. The CDR3 coding sequence is TGTGCCAGCGGCGGGGGTACCTACGAGCAGTACTTC.